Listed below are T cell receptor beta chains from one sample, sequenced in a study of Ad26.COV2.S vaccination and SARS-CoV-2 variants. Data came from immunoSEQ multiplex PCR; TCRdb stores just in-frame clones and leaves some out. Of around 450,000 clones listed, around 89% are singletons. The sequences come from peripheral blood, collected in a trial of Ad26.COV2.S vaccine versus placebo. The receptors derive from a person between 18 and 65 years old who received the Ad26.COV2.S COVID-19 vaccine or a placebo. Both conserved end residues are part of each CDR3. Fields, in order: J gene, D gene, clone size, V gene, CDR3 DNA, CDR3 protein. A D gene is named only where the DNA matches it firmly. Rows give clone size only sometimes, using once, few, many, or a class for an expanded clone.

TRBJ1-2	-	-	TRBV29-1	TGCAGCGTTGAAGGGGCGGCGCGCTATGGCTACACCTTC	CSVEGAARYGYTF
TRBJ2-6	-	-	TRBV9	TGTGCCAGCAGCGTCAAGTGGGGGCCGGGCGGCTCCGGGGCCAACGTCCTGACTTTC	CASSVKWGPGGSGANVLTF
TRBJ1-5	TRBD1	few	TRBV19	TGTGCCAGTAGTATCCAGACAGGGAGAAATCAGCCCCAGCATTTT	CASSIQTGRNQPQHF
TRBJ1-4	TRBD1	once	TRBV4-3	TGCGCCAGCAGCCAAGGCGTGGACAGGGCAGATGAAAAACTGTTTTTT	CASSQGVDRADEKLFF
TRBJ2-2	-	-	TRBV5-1	TGCGCCAGCAGCTTGATTAGGGGGACCGGGGAGCTGTTTTTT	CASSLIRGTGELFF
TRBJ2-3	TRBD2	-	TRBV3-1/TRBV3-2	TGTGCCAGCAGCCAAGAAGTGAGGCGGGGGGGCTTCCCAGATACGCAGTATTTT	CASSQEVRRGGFPDTQYF
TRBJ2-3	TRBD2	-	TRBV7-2	TGTGCCAGCAGCTGGACTAGCGGGGGGGCAGATACGCAGTATTTT	CASSWTSGGADTQYF
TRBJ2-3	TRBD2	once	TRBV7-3	TGTGCCAGCAGCATTGGACTAGCGGGGAGGAAAGATACGCAGTATTTT	CASSIGLAGRKDTQYF
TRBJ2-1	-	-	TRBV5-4	TGTGCCAGCAGCTTGGAGGGTAGCTCCCCGGGAAGTGAGCAGTTCTTC	CASSLEGSSPGSEQFF
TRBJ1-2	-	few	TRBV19	TGTGCCGGGGACTACAGGGAACTTGGCTACACCTTC	CAGDYRELGYTF
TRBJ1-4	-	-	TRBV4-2	TGTGCCAGCAGCCAGGACGGATTTGCAACTAATGAAAAACTGTTTTTT	CASSQDGFATNEKLFF
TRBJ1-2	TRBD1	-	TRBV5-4	TGTGCCAGCAGCTTGGTCCGCGGGACAGGGGGCTATGGCTACACCTTC	CASSLVRGTGGYGYTF
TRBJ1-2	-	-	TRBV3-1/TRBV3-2	TGTGCCAGCAGCCAGGGGACGGTATATGGCTACACCTTC	CASSQGTVYGYTF
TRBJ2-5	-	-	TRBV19	TGTGCCAGTACTCGGGGCAGGGACCGATTCGGGGAGACCCAGTACTTC	CASTRGRDRFGETQYF
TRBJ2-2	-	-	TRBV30	TGTGCCTGTGGGGGGGCACCGACGAACACCGGGGAGCTGTTTTTT	CACGGAPTNTGELFF
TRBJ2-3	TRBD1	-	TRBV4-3	TGCGCCAGCAGCCAGCCCGGGACAGGGTCAGATACGCAGTATTTT	CASSQPGTGSDTQYF
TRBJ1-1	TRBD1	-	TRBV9	TGTGCCAGCAGCGGAACAGGGGACGCTGAAGCTTTCTTT	CASSGTGDAEAFF
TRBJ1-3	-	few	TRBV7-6	TGTGCCAGCAGCTTATGGGTAACTGGAAACACCATATATTTT	CASSLWVTGNTIYF
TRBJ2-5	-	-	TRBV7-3	TGTGCCAGCAGCTTAAACCAGGGAGGAACCCAGTACTTC	CASSLNQGGTQYF
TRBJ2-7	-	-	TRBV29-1	TGCAGCGTTGTGTCGATCGCTTCTACCTACGAGCAGTACTTC	CSVVSIASTYEQYF
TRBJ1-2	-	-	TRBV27	TGTGCCAGCAGCCCCTCTCGGTCAAGGACAGCCAACTATGGCTACACCTTC	CASSPSRSRTANYGYTF
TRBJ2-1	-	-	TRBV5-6	TGTGCCAGCAGGCACACGAGCTCCTACAATGAGCAGTTCTTC	CASRHTSSYNEQFF
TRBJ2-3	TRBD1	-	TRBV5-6	TGTGCCAGCAGTCTAAGGGGGCTTGTAGATACGCAGTATTTT	CASSLRGLVDTQYF
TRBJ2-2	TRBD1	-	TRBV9	TGTGCCAGCAGCTCCCGGACAGGGTCAAACGGGGAGCTGTTTTTT	CASSSRTGSNGELFF
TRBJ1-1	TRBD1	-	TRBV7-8	TGTGCCAGCAGCCATCGGGACAGGGTGGAAGCTTTCTTT	CASSHRDRVEAFF
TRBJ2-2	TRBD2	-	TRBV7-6	TGTGCCAGCAGCTTAAGTCCTAGCGGGGGGACTAACACCGGGGAGCTGTTTTTT	CASSLSPSGGTNTGELFF
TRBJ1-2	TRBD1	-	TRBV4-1	TGCGCCAGCAGCCAAGACCCGACAGGGCTCTATGGCTACACCTTC	CASSQDPTGLYGYTF
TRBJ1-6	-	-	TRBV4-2	TGTGCCAGCAGCCAAGATTGGACAACTCTTAATTCACCCCTCCACTTT	CASSQDWTTLNSPLHF
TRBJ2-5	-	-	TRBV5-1	TGCGCCAGCAGCTTCTTGACAGGCACGGAGACCCAGTACTTC	CASSFLTGTETQYF
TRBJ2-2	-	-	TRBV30	TGTGCCTGGAGTGTACGGCGTGGGATCGGGGCGAACACCGGGGAGCTGTTTTTT	CAWSVRRGIGANTGELFF
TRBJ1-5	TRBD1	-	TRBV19	TGTGCCAGTAGCCCCCCGGGACAGAGGAATCAGCCCCAGCATTTT	CASSPPGQRNQPQHF
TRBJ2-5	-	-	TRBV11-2	TGTGCCAGCAGCTTACAAGGTTTCATTAGGGACCTAAAGTACTTC	CASSLQGFIRDLKYF
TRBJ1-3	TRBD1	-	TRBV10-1	TGCGCCAGCAGTCAAGAACAGGGGGCGAGAAACACCATATATTTT	CASSQEQGARNTIYF
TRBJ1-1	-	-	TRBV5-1	TGCGCCAGCAGCTCTCAAGGGATGAACACTGAAGCTTTCTTT	CASSSQGMNTEAFF
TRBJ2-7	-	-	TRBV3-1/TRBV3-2	TGTGCCAGCAGCCTTCGACCGTTTATAGCGGGGGGACAGGGCTACGAGCAGTACTTC	CASSLRPFIAGGQGYEQYF
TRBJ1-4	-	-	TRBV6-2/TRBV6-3	TGTGCCAGCAGACCTACAAGGTTGGAGGAACCAACTAATGAAAAACTGTTTTTT	CASRPTRLEEPTNEKLFF
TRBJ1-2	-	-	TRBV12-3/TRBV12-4	TGTGCCAGCTCGGATAGGAACTATGGCTACACCTTC	CASSDRNYGYTF
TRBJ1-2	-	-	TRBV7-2	TGTGCCAGCAGCTTAGTAGGGGGCTATGGCTACACCTTC	CASSLVGGYGYTF
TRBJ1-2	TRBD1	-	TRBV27	TGTGCCAGCAGTTTTGGGACAGGGGGTCTCCCCACCTTC	CASSFGTGGLPTF
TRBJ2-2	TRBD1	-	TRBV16	TGTGCCAGCAGCCGGGACAGGGGGACCGGGGAGCTGTTTTTT	CASSRDRGTGELFF
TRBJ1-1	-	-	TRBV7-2	TGTGCCAGCAGCTTACCGGGATCCACTGAAGCTTTCTTT	CASSLPGSTEAFF
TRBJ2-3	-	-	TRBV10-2	TGCGCCAGCAGTGATCGGTACACGCAGTATTTT	CASSDRYTQYF
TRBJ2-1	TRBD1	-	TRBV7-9	TGTGCCAGCAGCTTCGAGGGGGCGGTCTACAATGAGCAGTTCTTC	CASSFEGAVYNEQFF
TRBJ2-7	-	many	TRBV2	TGTGCCAGCAGGGGGGTGCTTGGCGAGCAGTACTTC	CASRGVLGEQYF
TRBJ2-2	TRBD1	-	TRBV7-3	TGTGCCAGCAGCTTAAATCCCGGGACAGGGGGCCCCGGGGAGCTGTTTTTT	CASSLNPGTGGPGELFF
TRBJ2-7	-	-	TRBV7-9	TGTGCCAGCAGCCCTCGACAAAACGAGCAGTACTTC	CASSPRQNEQYF
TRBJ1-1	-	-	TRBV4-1	TGCGCCAGCAGCCAAGAACCGGGGATGAACACTGAAGCTTTCTTT	CASSQEPGMNTEAFF
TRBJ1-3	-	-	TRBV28	TGTGCCAGCAGCCTGGGGGGGCTGCTCATCCGAAACACCATATATTTT	CASSLGGLLIRNTIYF
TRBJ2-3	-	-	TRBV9	TGTGCCAGCAGCGCTGGGGGTCTAGCCAGGGATACGCAGTATTTT	CASSAGGLARDTQYF
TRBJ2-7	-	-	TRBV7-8	TGTGCCAGCAGCTTAGTTAGACAGAGCTACGAGCAGTACTTC	CASSLVRQSYEQYF
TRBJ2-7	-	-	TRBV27	TGTGCCAGCAGGGCGAGTAAAACGGTCGCCTACGAGCAGTACTTC	CASRASKTVAYEQYF
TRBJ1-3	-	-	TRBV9	TGTGCCAGCAGCCGGACGGGCTCTGGAAACACCATATATTTT	CASSRTGSGNTIYF
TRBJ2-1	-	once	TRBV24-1	TGTGCCACCAGTGATTTGCAGGGACCATACAATGAGCAGTTCTTC	CATSDLQGPYNEQFF
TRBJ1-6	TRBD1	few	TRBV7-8	TGTGCCAGCAGCTTAGTGTTGGGACAGGGGGCGCGGAATTCACCCCTCCACTTT	CASSLVLGQGARNSPLHF
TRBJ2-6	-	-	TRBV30	TGTGCCTCCGCGGGACAGCCCATCTCTGGGGCCAACGTCCTGACTTTC	CASAGQPISGANVLTF
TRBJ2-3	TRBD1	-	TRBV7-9	TGTGCCAGCAGACCCGGGACAGGAGCCCGGACGCAGTATTTT	CASRPGTGARTQYF
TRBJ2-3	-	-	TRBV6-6	TGTGCCAGCAGTTACTCTAAAGATACGCAGTATTTT	CASSYSKDTQYF
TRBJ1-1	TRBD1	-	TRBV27	TGTGCCAGCAGTCAAGACAGGGGGCGATCCAACACTGAAGCTTTCTTT	CASSQDRGRSNTEAFF